This TCR beta chain was found in a study of shared clonotypes between healthy human individuals. General study points: The study generally estimated greater richness for naive than memory subsets.

Libraries were prepared by immunoSEQ multiplex PCR; TCRdb keeps only in-frame clonotypes and omits some of them. The sample has 550,000 to 800,000 clones; about 90% are singletons. As for this clone: The antigen remains unidentified.

The receptor was derived from a young man in good health. Some clones in this sample may be carry-over from other donors' samples. What was sequenced was memory CD8+ T cells from PBMCs. Subset specified: CD45RO+ cells pooled with CCR7-negative TemRA cells.

The DNA for the CDR3 is TGTGCCAGCAGTGCAGGGGGCGGCTACACTGAAGCTTTCTTT. Encoded protein: CASSAGGGYTEAFF. J is TRBJ1-1 and V is TRBV6-1; TRBD1 aligns across 8 bases. The CDR3 has 14 residues. V trimming: 4 bases; J trimming: 3 bases; junction bases outside the gene matches: 4. CDR1 is MNHNS and CDR2 is SASEGT in the germline V gene.